The 30 T cell receptor beta chains reported below all come from one sample, sequenced in a study of cytomegalovirus exposure and HLA in healthy donors. This PCR relied on a set of 60 Vbeta primers and 13 Jbeta primers. Sequencing used immunoSEQ multiplex PCR; TCRdb keeps in-frame clones, though not all of them. The sample lists 180,000 or so clones, 60% to 80% occurring once. The sample was PBMCs. Source of these receptors: a man aged 35 to 55 in good health and CMV-seropositive.

The V gene is TRBV9, the J gene TRBJ2-3, with D maybe TRBD2 (7 bases). The CDR3 has 16 residues. V gave up 6 bases and J gave up 4 bases, with 21 bases separating them. Germline loops: CDR1 SGDLS, CDR2 YYNGEE. CDR3 sequence reads: CASTLYRRGAADTQYF. The CDR3 DNA follows: TGTGCCAGCACACTTTATCGACGGGGGGCGGCAGATACGCAGTATTTT.

The chain employs TRBV20-1 and TRBJ1-2, with 7 bases aligning to TRBD1. Germline V gives CDR1 DFQATT, CDR2 SNEGSKA (reference sequence). This CDR3 has 11 residues. J was trimmed by 6 bases and V by 4 bases; bases with no gene match: 2. CDR3: CSAIDRDGYTF. The CDR3 DNA reads as TGCAGTGCTATAGACAGGGATGGCTACACCTTC.

CDR3 in amino acids: CASGGRGNIQYF. CDR3 coding DNA: TGTGCCAGTGGTGGGAGGGGAAACATTCAGTACTTC. The V call is TRBV19, the J call TRBJ2-4; 7 positions agree with TRBD2. The CDR3 runs to 12 residues. Unmatched junction bases numbered 4, after V lost 8 bases and J lost 6 bases. In germline, CDR1 is LNHDA, CDR2 SQIVND (reference sequence).

This clone has just a few counts. V and J are TRBV5-1 and TRBJ2-1; 9 positions agree with TRBD2. Trimming removed 2 bases from V and 7 bases from J; junction bases left unmatched: 7. Germline V gives CDR1 SGHRS, CDR2 YFSETQ. The CDR3 runs 15 residues. DNA for the CDR3: TGCGCCAGCAGCTTTCTAGCGGGAACCGGGAATGAGCAGTTCTTC. The encoded protein is CASSFLAGTGNEQFF.

This clone has just one count. The genes are TRBV23-1 and TRBJ2-7, with TRBD1 identical over 11 bases. TRBV23-1 is reported as an ORF; its role is uncertain. Trimming cost V 3 bases and J 4 bases; bases outside gene matches: 8. CDR3 length: 16 amino acids. The CDR3 DNA follows: TGCGCCAGCAGTCACCCGGACAGGGGGCGGAGGTACGAGCAGTACTTC. Amino acids: CASSHPDRGRRYEQYF.

The table lists this clone with a count of one. The chain employs TRBV28 and TRBJ1-4, with 10 nucleotides matching TRBD1. CDR3 length equals 15 residues. The germline V gene encodes CDR1 MDHEN and CDR2 SYDVKM. Unmatched junction bases numbered 7, after V lost 6 bases and J lost 6 bases. In nucleotides, the CDR3 is TGTGCCAGCAGCCCCATCGGGACAGGGGATGAAAAACTGTTTTTT. It yields the protein CASSPIGTGDEKLFF.

The rearrangement joins TRBV28 to TRBJ2-1; perhaps TRBD1 as D (6 bases). The germline V gene encodes CDR1 MDHEN and CDR2 SYDVKM. V was pared by 5 bases and J by 10 bases, with 18 bases between. The CDR3 extends over 14 amino acids. CDR3 amino acids: CASSTGHRPGEQFF. CDR3 nucleotides: TGTGCCAGCAGTACGGGACACCGGCCGGGCGAGCAGTTCTTC. The complete variable domain, with remaining parts taken from reference TRBV28 and TRBJ2-1, reads DVKVTQSSRYLVKRTGEKVFLECVQDMDHENMFWYRQDPGLGLRLIYFSYDVKMKEKGDIPEGYSVSREKKERFSLILESASTNQTSMYLCASSTGHRPGEQFFGPGTRLTVL.

The chain has TRBV7-3 and TRBJ2-3; 10 nucleotides align to TRBD2. The CDR3 runs 19 residues. The germline gives CDR1 SGHTA, CDR2 FQGTGA. With V trimmed by 4 bases and J by 4 bases, 17 bases remained unmatched. CDR3 sequence reads: CASSSGGGIAGGSSDTQYF. DNA for the CDR3: TGTGCCAGCAGCTCAGGGGGGGGGATAGCGGGAGGAAGTTCAGATACGCAGTATTTT.

Only a few counts were recorded for this clone. The chain has TRBV9 and TRBJ1-3, with D unresolved. The CDR3 runs 16 residues. CDR1 SGDLS and CDR2 YYNGEE come from the germline V gene. V lost 0 bases to trimming and J lost 0 bases, with 10 bases between them. CDR3 nucleotide sequence: TGTGCCAGCAGCGTAGACACTCGCGGCTCTGGAAACACCATATATTTT. This sequence encodes CASSVDTRGSGNTIYF. Drawing the rest from reference TRBV9 and TRBJ1-3, the complete variable domain is DSGVTQTPKHLITATGQRVTLRCSPRSGDLSVYWYQQSLDQGLQFLIQYYNGEERAKGNILERFSAQQFPDLHSELNLSSLELGDSALYFCASSVDTRGSGNTIYFGEGSWLTVV.

This clone was observed a single time. CDR3 sequence reads: CASSPSDLETQYF. DNA of the CDR3: TGTGCCAGCTCTCCCTCAGATTTGGAGACCCAGTACTTC. The chain is built from TRBV18 and TRBJ2-5; D gene ambiguous. CDR1 KGHSH and CDR2 LQKENI come from the germline V gene. V was trimmed by 6 bases and J by 5 bases, leaving 13 bases between them. CDR3 length equals 13 residues.

The chain combines TRBV27 with TRBJ1-5; TRBD1 is a possible D gene (6 bases). The CDR3 totals 15 residues. The V gene's germline CDR1 is MNHEY and CDR2 SMNVEV (reference sequence). Trimming shortened V by 2 bases and J by 6 bases, and 14 bases separated the two germline ends. As DNA, the CDR3 is TGTGCCAGCAGTTTACAGGGGATCGGGTCTCAGCCCCAGCATTTT. Protein sequence: CASSLQGIGSQPQHF.

The chain has TRBV29-1 and TRBJ2-1; 9 positions match TRBD1. Trimming cost V 6 bases and J 3 bases; bases outside gene matches: 3. The CDR3 sequence is 13 residues long. Germline V lookup: CDR1 SQVTM, CDR2 ANQGSEA. CDR3 nucleotides: TGCAGCGTACAGGGGGCCCTCTACAATGAGCAGTTCTTC. Translation gives CSVQGALYNEQFF.

The chain employs TRBV27 and TRBJ2-1; TRBD2 agrees at 7 bases. Germline V lookup: CDR1 MNHEY, CDR2 SMNVEV (reference sequence). The CDR3 has 16 amino acids. V dropped 4 bases and J dropped 0; count of bases not matched to a gene: 6. Here the CDR3 DNA reads TGTGCCAGCAGTTACTGGTCGGGAGGCTCCTACAATGAGCAGTTCTTC. Amino acid sequence: CASSYWSGGSYNEQFF.

The V and J genes are TRBV29-1 and TRBJ2-2; TRBD1 matches 7 bases. The length of the CDR3 is 13 residues. The V gene's germline CDR1 is SQVTM and CDR2 ANQGSEA. V was pared by 2 bases and J by 4 bases, with 1 base of the junction left unmatched. CDR3 in amino acids: CSVERGRTGELFF. The CDR3 DNA sequence: TGCAGCGTTGAAAGGGGGCGCACCGGGGAGCTGTTTTTT.

The chain has TRBV28 and TRBJ2-7; no clear D. CDR1 is MDHEN and CDR2 is SYDVKM in the germline V gene. V lost 6 bases and J 0 bases, leaving 9 bases between the germline ends. The CDR3 is made up of 13 amino acids. CDR3 bases: TGTGCCAGCAGAGCCCCGAGCTCCTACGAGCAGTACTTC. This translates into CASRAPSSYEQYF.

The chain is built from TRBV11-1 and TRBJ2-3; 11 bases are a match to TRBD2. Germline V gene data show CDR1 as SGHAT and CDR2 as FQDESV (reference sequence). There are 16 residues in the CDR3. Trimming took 6 bases from V and 4 from J; bases not matched to a gene: 9. The CDR3 sequence is CASSKLAGERADTQYF. The DNA for the CDR3 is TGTGCCAGCAGTAAACTAGCGGGGGAACGGGCAGATACGCAGTATTTT.

The V gene is TRBV27, the J gene TRBJ2-1; possibly TRBD1 for D (6 bases). Germline loops: CDR1 MNHEY, CDR2 SMNVEV (reference sequence). V lost 4 bases and J 2 bases, leaving 9 bases between the germline ends. The CDR3 runs to 14 residues. CDR3 in amino acids: CASSSGTPYNEQFF. CDR3 DNA sequence: TGTGCCAGCAGTTCGGGGACACCCTACAATGAGCAGTTCTTC.

The V gene is TRBV6-6, the J gene TRBJ2-3; D remains unclear. The V end lost 7 bases, the J end lost 2 bases, and 13 bases lay between the germline ends. This CDR3 spans 14 amino acids. Germline lookup yields CDR1 MNHNY and CDR2 SVGAGI (reference sequence). CDR3 DNA: TGTGCCAGCAACACACCTTCACCCACAGATACGCAGTATTTT. Its translation: CASNTPSPTDTQYF.

This chain uses TRBV6-1 with TRBJ1-5; D unclear. V was trimmed by 2 bases and J by 6 bases, leaving 14 bases between them. Germline V gene data show CDR1 as MNHNS and CDR2 as SASEGT. The CDR3 is 15 residues long. The CDR3 protein is CASSESFGIFQPQHF. The CDR3 DNA is TGTGCCAGCAGTGAATCGTTCGGGATCTTTCAGCCCCAGCATTTT.

The chain recombines TRBV27 with TRBJ2-7; D may be TRBD1 (5 bases). CDR3 length equals 15 residues. Germline V gives CDR1 MNHEY, CDR2 SMNVEV (reference sequence). Trimming took 3 bases from V and 3 from J, leaving 15 bases between them. DNA of the CDR3: TGTGCCAGCAGTTTTCAAGGGGCGGCTGGCTACGAGCAGTACTTC. The encoded protein is CASSFQGAAGYEQYF.

Remarks on this clone: The same CDR3 is also encoded by other DNA sequences in this sample. The CDR3 DNA sequence: TGTGCCAGCAGCTTATGGACTAGCGGGAGGGCTAGCACAGATACGCAGTATTTT. Protein sequence: CASSLWTSGRASTDTQYF. The chain recombines TRBV7-2 with TRBJ2-3; 15 bases map to TRBD2. Unmatched junction bases numbered 3, after V lost 2 bases and J lost 0 bases. CDR1 is SGHTA and CDR2 is FQGNSA in the germline V gene. The CDR3 extends over 18 amino acids.

The chain links TRBV30 to TRBJ2-7, with 9 bases that match TRBD2. The junction had 5 bases not matched to a gene; V was cut back by 4 bases and J by 1 base. The germline V gene has CDR1 GTSNPN and CDR2 SVGIG (reference sequence). The CDR3 totals 14 residues. The CDR3 nucleotides read TGTGCCTGGATTCCGACTAGCGGTTCCTACGAGCAGTACTTC. Translating it yields CAWIPTSGSYEQYF.

This clone was observed a few times. The J gene is TRBJ2-6, the V gene TRBV27, with D unresolved. Germline V gene data show CDR1 as MNHEY and CDR2 as SMNVEV (reference sequence). This CDR3 is 15 amino acids long. Trimming cost V 5 bases and J 4 bases, with 12 bases left between them. The CDR3 sequence is CASSTTFGGANVLTF. The DNA for the CDR3 is TGTGCCAGCAGTACTACCTTCGGGGGGGCCAACGTCCTGACTTTC.

CDR3 bases: TGTGCCAGCAGCTCCGGACAGTCTTACGAGCAGTACTTC. Protein product: CASSSGQSYEQYF. The V and J genes are TRBV11-3 and TRBJ2-7; perhaps TRBD1 as D (6 bases). V dropped 4 bases and J dropped 4 bases, with 11 bases sitting between them. The CDR3 loop spans 13 amino acids. Per the germline V gene, CDR1 is SGHNT and CDR2 is YENEEA.

The CDR3 region is CASSPTEDSNQPQHF. DNA for the CDR3: TGTGCCAGCAGCCCGACAGAAGATAGCAATCAGCCCCAGCATTTT. The V call is TRBV7-6, the J call TRBJ1-5, with TRBD1 as a possible D gene (5 bases). This CDR3 is 15 amino acids long. Germline V gives CDR1 SGHVS, CDR2 FNYEAQ. Trimming pared 5 bases from V and 0 bases from J, leaving 11 bases between.

The chain employs TRBV11-2 and TRBJ2-3, with TRBD2 identical over 8 bases. J gave up 2 bases and V 5 bases, and 6 bases lay outside the gene matches. Germline CDR1 SGHAT, CDR2 FQNNGV. The CDR3 extends over 15 amino acids. The CDR3 DNA reads as TGTGCCAGCAGCCGAGCGGGAGTAAACACAGATACGCAGTATTTT. Protein product: CASSRAGVNTDTQYF.

Remarks on this clone: Its ends do not fully match the called genes, so a read error is possible. Other DNA sequences in the same sample also yield this CDR3. The chain recombines TRBV6-5 with TRBJ1-2; D is perhaps TRBD1 (6 bases). Looked up from germline, CDR1 is MNHEY and CDR2 is SVGAGI. This CDR3 has 13 residues. This chain's CDR3 is CASSYSRGYGYTF. DNA for the CDR3: TGTGCCAGCAGTTACTCGAGGGGGTATGGTTACACCTTC.

This clone was picked up a small number of times. This rearrangement joins TRBV29-1 to TRBJ2-2, with 9 nucleotides matching TRBD1. The CDR3 consists of 16 residues. Germline values: CDR1 SQVTM, CDR2 ANQGSEA. V lost 6 bases, J lost 2 bases, and 10 bases stayed unmatched. The CDR3 is CSVRALQGANTGELFF. The CDR3 DNA sequence: TGCAGCGTCCGAGCCCTACAGGGGGCTAACACCGGGGAGCTGTTTTTT.

This clone was counted once. This chain connects TRBV14 to TRBJ2-5; the match to TRBD1 covers 8 bases. V trimming: 2 bases; J trimming: 4 bases; junction bases outside the gene matches: 3. The CDR3 spans 14 residues. Germline CDR1 and CDR2: SGHDN and FVKESK. The CDR3 reads CASSQQGAGETQYF. DNA for the CDR3: TGTGCCAGCAGCCAACAGGGGGCCGGAGAGACCCAGTACTTC.

The chain combines TRBV5-6 with TRBJ1-2, with TRBD1 matching over 7 bases. The V and J ends lost 5 bases and 2 bases, in that order; junction bases with no gene match: 3. The CDR3 has 13 residues. Germline V lookup: CDR1 SGHDT, CDR2 YYEEEE. The CDR3 sequence: CASRLQGNYGYTF. CDR3 in DNA: TGTGCCAGCAGACTACAGGGGAACTATGGCTACACCTTC.